A selection of T cell receptor beta chains follows, all from one sample in a study of beta chain features in type 1 diabetes. Profiling relied on immunoSEQ multiplex PCR, and the TCRdb table lists in-frame clones only, not all of them. The sample shows 620,000 or so clones, about 16% of them seen only once. Sequencing input: naive CD4+ T cells from blood. The receptors originated from a man in his late teens or twenties in good health. Each CDR3 is given without its conserved first and last residue.

CDR3: ASSEGGRSRYGYT
J: TRBJ1-2
V: TRBV6-1
length: 13

CDR3: ASTPGQGITGELF
J: TRBJ2-2
V: TRBV7-9
length: 13

CDR3: ASSQTVGQHTEAF
J: TRBJ1-1
V: TRBV6-5
length: 13

CDR3: ASSFGGTLH
J: TRBJ1-6
V: TRBV5-6
length: 9

CDR3: ASSLNKDRGNSPLH
J: TRBJ1-6
V: TRBV7-9
length: 14

CDR3: ASTHRGSLTEAF
J: TRBJ1-1
V: TRBV19
length: 12

CDR3: ASSTQSRGPQY
J: TRBJ2-5
V: TRBV27
length: 11

CDR3: ASSEGTGGSTDTQY
J: TRBJ2-3
V: TRBV6-4
length: 14

CDR3: ASIGGGAYEQY
J: TRBJ2-7
V: TRBV6-6
length: 11

CDR3: AISESAGVYWGEQF
J: TRBJ2-1
V: TRBV10-3
length: 14

CDR3: ASSSTHGNEQF
J: TRBJ2-1
V: TRBV2
length: 11

CDR3: ASSFRGGDEQF
J: TRBJ2-1
V: TRBV7-2
length: 11

CDR3: ASSWDSGDTQY
J: TRBJ2-3
V: TRBV7-7
length: 11

CDR3: ASSPAVSNTEAF
J: TRBJ1-1
V: TRBV18
length: 12

CDR3: ASSLAPGYTGELF
J: TRBJ2-2
V: TRBV5-1
length: 13

CDR3: ASSEPRPSADTQY
J: TRBJ2-3
V: TRBV25-1
length: 13

CDR3: ASSYPPGLVIEQY
J: TRBJ2-7
V: TRBV6-6
length: 13

CDR3: ASTRDFGETQY
J: TRBJ2-5
V: TRBV2
length: 11

CDR3: ASSYELRGDTEAF
J: TRBJ1-1
V: TRBV5-1
length: 13

CDR3: ASSRDRLNTEAF
J: TRBJ1-1
V: TRBV9
length: 12

CDR3: ASSGVGTDTQY
J: TRBJ2-3
V: TRBV2
length: 11

CDR3: ASSLNLAGGPATDTQY
J: TRBJ2-3
V: TRBV5-4
length: 16

CDR3: ASSYDAGVRGELF
J: TRBJ2-2
V: TRBV6-5
length: 13

CDR3: ASSQDHGNFEAF
J: TRBJ1-1
V: TRBV4-2
length: 12

CDR3: ASSVAHSDTQY
J: TRBJ2-3
V: TRBV9
length: 11

CDR3: ASSFDASTDTQY
J: TRBJ2-3
V: TRBV7-3
length: 12

CDR3: ASSYKGGAETQY
J: TRBJ2-5
V: TRBV6-6
length: 12

CDR3: ASSQFPANTGELF
J: TRBJ2-2
V: TRBV4-3
length: 13

CDR3: ASRTGLSEAF
J: TRBJ1-1
V: TRBV13
length: 10